The 14 T cell receptor beta chains reported below all come from one sample, sequenced in a study of blood T cell repertoires in COVID-19. Profiled with immunoSEQ multiplex PCR; TCRdb holds only in-frame clones, not every one. In the table there are hundreds of thousands of clones, around 87% of which are singletons. The source material was peripheral blood. The receptors shown here come from a human donor in a cohort sampled during active COVID-19.

This rearrangement joins TRBV11-2 to TRBJ2-2; D perhaps matches TRBD2 (6 bases). Per the germline V gene, CDR1 is SGHAT and CDR2 is FQNNGV. The V gene lost 5 bases and the J gene lost 5 bases, with 18 bases spanning the gap. CDR3 length: 16 residues. This CDR3 reads CASSPRRDSWTGELFF. The CDR3 nucleotides read TGTGCCAGCAGCCCCCGGAGGGACTCTTGGACCGGGGAGCTGTTTTTT. Full variable domain (rest looked up from reference TRBV11-2 and TRBJ2-2): EAGVAQSPRYKIIEKRQSVAFWCNPISGHATLYWYQQILGQGPKLLIQFQNNGVVDDSQLPKDRFSAERLKGVDSTLKIQPAKLEDSAVYLCASSPRRDSWTGELFFGEGSRLTVL.

The rearrangement joins TRBV18 to TRBJ2-3; D may be TRBD2 (5 bases). V lost 5 bases and J 5 bases, leaving 8 bases between the germline ends. CDR3 length: 12 residues. The germline CDR1 and CDR2 sequences are KGHSH and LQKENI. The CDR3 DNA is TGTGCCAGCTCAAAAGGAGGAGATACGCAGTATTTT. As protein: CASSKGGDTQYF.

The V call is TRBV11-2, the J call TRBJ2-3; TRBD1 matches at 8 bases. CDR3 length: 14 residues. Trimming at V came to 5 bases and at J to 6 bases, leaving 7 bases not matched to a gene. The germline V gene encodes CDR1 SGHAT and CDR2 FQNNGV. The CDR3 here is CASSPLTGGDTQYF. DNA of the CDR3: TGTGCCAGCAGCCCACTTACAGGGGGGGATACGCAGTATTTT. The whole variable domain, filled in from reference TRBV11-2 and TRBJ2-3, reads EAGVAQSPRYKIIEKRQSVAFWCNPISGHATLYWYQQILGQGPKLLIQFQNNGVVDDSQLPKDRFSAERLKGVDSTLKIQPAKLEDSAVYLCASSPLTGGDTQYFGPGTRLTVL.

The chain carries TRBV5-6 and TRBJ1-2; 9 nucleotides align to TRBD1. Trimming took 4 bases from V and 0 from J; bases not matched to a gene: 7. Germline V CDR1 and CDR2: SGHDT, YYEEEE. This CDR3 comprises 16 residues. The chain's CDR3 is CASSNRDRVPNYGYTF. Here the CDR3 DNA reads TGTGCCAGCAGCAACCGGGACAGGGTACCTAACTATGGCTACACCTTC.

The chain links TRBV2 to TRBJ1-5; D might be TRBD1 (5 bases). In germline, CDR1 is SNHLY, CDR2 FYNNEI. This CDR3 is 16 amino acids long. V lost 2 bases and J lost 6, with 17 bases in between. CDR3 protein: CASSERGRAPGQPQHF. The CDR3 DNA is TGTGCCAGCAGTGAAAGGGGCCGGGCCCCGGGTCAGCCCCAGCATTTT. The full variable domain, in which reference TRBV2 and TRBJ1-5 provide the parts outside the CDR3, is EPEVTQTPSHQVTQMGQEVILRCVPISNHLYFYWYRQILGQKVEFLVSFYNNEISEKSEIFDDQFSVERPDGSNFTLKIRSTKLEDSAMYFCASSERGRAPGQPQHFGDGTRLSIL.

V usage is TRBV3-1 (or the pseudogene TRBV3-2) and J usage is TRBJ2-2, with 14 bases that match TRBD2. Trimming at V came to 4 bases and at J to 6 bases, leaving 10 bases not matched to a gene. Germline V gene sequence: CDR1 LGHDT, CDR2 YNNKEL (reference sequence). This CDR3 has 18 amino acids. The CDR3 protein is CASSRSGTSGRVSGELFF. CDR3 nucleotide sequence: TGTGCCAGCAGCCGATCCGGGACTAGCGGGAGAGTTTCCGGGGAGCTGTTTTTT.

V gene TRBV12-3 or TRBV12-4 combines with J gene TRBJ2-5, with D possibly matching TRBD1 (6 bases). The V end was cut by 6 bases, the J end by 1 base, with 9 bases between. There are 13 residues in the CDR3. CDR3 nucleotides: TGTGCCAGCAGACTGGACAGCCAAGAGACCCAGTACTTC. It specifies CASRLDSQETQYF.

The chain links TRBV7-2 to TRBJ2-5, with D tentatively TRBD2 (6 bases). The CDR3 sequence is 16 residues long. The V gene lost 1 base and the J gene lost 1 base, with 13 bases spanning the gap. CDR1 is SGHTA, CDR2 FQGNSA, per germline. The CDR3 DNA reads TGTGCCAGCAGCTTAGTGGGCGGGACCACCCAAGAGACCCAGTACTTC. This gives the protein CASSLVGGTTQETQYF.

The chain uses TRBV19 and TRBJ2-1; D ambiguous. This CDR3 has 13 residues. CDR1 and CDR2 (germline): LNHDA, SQIVND (reference sequence). Trimming took 0 bases from V and 9 from J, leaving 9 bases between them. The CDR3 DNA reads TGTGCCAGTAGTATAGATGAGGCTCGTGAGCAGTTCTTC. Its protein is CASSIDEAREQFF. Full variable domain (outside the CDR3, taken from reference TRBV19 and TRBJ2-1): DGGITQSPKYLFRKEGQNVTLSCEQNLNHDAMYWYRQDPGQGLRLIYYSQIVNDFQKGDIAEGYSVSREKKESFPLTVTSAQKNPTAFYLCASSIDEAREQFFGPGTRLTVL.

The rearrangement links TRBV7-8 to TRBJ2-1, with TRBD2 matching 14 bases. Germline V CDR1 and CDR2: SGHVS, FQNEAQ. This CDR3 region has 17 residues. Trimming took 5 bases from V and 7 from J; bases not matched to a gene: 10. Here the CDR3 reads CASSLGTSGGFRNEQFF. The CDR3 DNA follows: TGTGCCAGCAGCCTCGGGACTAGCGGGGGCTTCCGAAATGAGCAGTTCTTC.

V gene TRBV5-1 combines with J gene TRBJ1-3; 7 positions match TRBD1. Germline CDR1 reads SGHRS; CDR2 reads YFSETQ. There are 16 residues in the CDR3. V lost 4 bases, J lost 3 bases, and 10 bases stayed unmatched. CDR3 sequence: CASSPGTATFGNTIYF. CDR3 sequence (DNA): TGCGCCAGCAGCCCCGGGACAGCGACTTTTGGAAACACCATATATTTT.

The chain carries TRBV5-1 and TRBJ1-2, with 8 bases matching TRBD1. Per the germline V gene, CDR1 is SGHRS and CDR2 is YFSETQ. V shed 7 bases, J shed 1 base, and the junction held 6 bases outside the gene matches. This CDR3 region has 14 residues. For the CDR3, the DNA is TGCGCCAGCGGTGGGACAGGAGGTAACTATGGCTACACCTTC. It is translated as CASGGTGGNYGYTF.

The CDR3 DNA sequence: TGCGCCAGCAGCTCACAGGGGGAAACTGAAGCTTTCTTT. This translates into CASSSQGETEAFF. The chain recombines TRBV5-1 with TRBJ1-1; 8 nucleotides match TRBD1. V lost 3 bases to trimming and J lost 5 bases; unmatched junction nucleotides: 3. This CDR3 is built from 13 residues. Looked up from germline, CDR1 is SGHRS and CDR2 is YFSETQ. Full variable domain (rest looked up from reference TRBV5-1 and TRBJ1-1): KAGVTQTPRYLIKTRGQQVTLSCSPISGHRSVSWYQQTPGQGLQFLFEYFSETQRNKGNFPGRFSGRQFSNSRSEMNVSTLELGDSALYLCASSSQGETEAFFGQGTRLTVV.

CDR3 DNA: TGTGCCAGTAAAGACAGTGCAACTAATGAAAAACTGTTTTTT. Its protein product is CASKDSATNEKLFF. The rearrangement links TRBV19 to TRBJ1-4; possible D gene TRBD1, 5 bases. The germline V gene encodes CDR1 LNHDA and CDR2 SQIVND (reference sequence). V lost 7 bases to trimming and J lost 0 bases, with 9 bases between them. The CDR3 length is 14 residues.